These 19 T cell receptor beta chains originate from one sample sequenced in a study of blood T cell repertoires in COVID-19. Sequencing was performed with immunoSEQ multiplex PCR; in TCRdb, only in-frame clones are kept and a portion is missing. Here the sample spans some 240,000 clones, around 80% being singletons. Sequenced input: PBMCs or T cells enriched from blood (not recorded which). The receptors come from a man aged 30-40 years with acute COVID-19.

The chain couples TRBV6-5 to TRBJ1-3; a weak D match, TRBD1 (5 bases). V dropped 0 bases and J dropped 3 bases, with 12 bases sitting between them. Germline CDR1 is MNHEY and CDR2 is SVGAGI. CDR3 length: 16 residues. Here the CDR3 reads CASSYSTVDSGNTIYF. DNA for the CDR3: TGTGCCAGCAGTTACTCGACGGTCGACAGTGGAAACACCATATATTTT.

The chain uses TRBV12-5 and TRBJ2-1; TRBD2 matches 9 bases. The CDR3 extends over 13 amino acids. With V trimmed by 7 bases and J by 9 bases, 7 bases remained unmatched. Germline values: CDR1 LGHNT, CDR2 FRNRAP. The CDR3 region is CASEETSGTEQFF. The CDR3 nucleotides read TGTGCTAGTGAAGAGACTAGCGGTACTGAGCAGTTCTTC.

As for this clone: Additional DNA sequences in this sample encode the identical CDR3. The chain links TRBV24-1 to TRBJ2-5; D possibly corresponds to TRBD2 (6 bases). The germline CDR1 and CDR2 sequences are KGHDR and SFDVKD. CDR3 length: 13 residues. With 4 bases removed from V and 5 bases from J, the gap between germline ends came to 10 bases. CDR3 region: CATSDPGRETQYF. CDR3 nucleotides: TGTGCCACCAGTGACCCAGGGAGGGAGACCCAGTACTTC.

The rearrangement uses TRBV6-1 and TRBJ2-2; 8 positions agree with TRBD1. V lost 1 base, J lost 6 bases, and 10 bases stayed unmatched. Germline loops: CDR1 MNHNS, CDR2 SASEGT. The CDR3 covers 17 residues. The DNA of the CDR3 is TGTGCCAGCAGTGAAGTCCTGGACAGGGTAACTCCCGGGGAGCTGTTTTTT. Its translation: CASSEVLDRVTPGELFF.

The rearrangement uses TRBV28 and TRBJ2-7, with D possibly matching TRBD1 (5 bases). This CDR3 has 16 residues. The V end lost 3 bases, the J end lost 1 base, and 16 bases lay between the germline ends. Looked up from germline, CDR1 is MDHEN and CDR2 is SYDVKM. CDR3 protein: CASSLGQTSRSYEQYV. The CDR3 DNA is TGTGCCAGCAGTTTGGGGCAGACAAGTCGTTCCTACGAGCAGTACGTC.

The genes are TRBV19 and TRBJ1-5; 10 bases match TRBD1. Trimming cost V 5 bases and J 8 bases; bases outside gene matches: 6. Germline V gene sequence: CDR1 LNHDA, CDR2 SQIVND (reference sequence). This CDR3 has 14 amino acids. CDR3 DNA sequence: TGTGCCAGTAGTGTGGGACAGGGGATCGAGCCCCAGCATTTT. This sequence encodes CASSVGQGIEPQHF.

The V and J genes are TRBV3-1 (or the pseudogene TRBV3-2) and TRBJ2-1, with TRBD2 matching over 8 bases. With V trimmed by 6 bases and J by 4 bases, 8 bases remained unmatched. Germline V gives CDR1 LGHDT, CDR2 YNNKEL (reference sequence). The CDR3 spans 15 residues. CDR3: CASREEVAGYNEQFF. In nucleotides, the CDR3 is TGTGCCAGCAGAGAGGAGGTAGCGGGATACAATGAGCAGTTCTTC.

V is TRBV15 and J is TRBJ1-3; TRBD1 matches at 7 bases. J lost 2 bases, V lost 0 bases, and 7 bases had no gene match. The CDR3 contains 17 residues. Looked up from germline, CDR1 is LNHNV and CDR2 is YYDKDF (reference sequence). The CDR3 reads CATSREEGAFAGNTIYF. CDR3 sequence (DNA): TGTGCCACCAGCAGAGAGGAGGGGGCTTTCGCTGGAAACACCATATATTTT.

The chain uses TRBV7-9 and TRBJ2-1; TRBD2 matches 8 bases. The CDR3 runs to 15 residues. With 3 bases clipped from V and 5 bases from J, the junction kept 6 bases outside the gene matches. The germline V gene has CDR1 SEHNR and CDR2 FQNEAQ (reference sequence). CDR3: CASSLRTSFHNEQFF. DNA of the CDR3: TGTGCCAGCAGCTTGAGGACTAGCTTCCACAATGAGCAGTTCTTC.

The count of this clone is one. This rearrangement joins TRBV4-1 to TRBJ1-4; D remains unclear. V lost 4 bases, J lost 1 base, and 13 bases lay in between. The germline V gene encodes CDR1 MGHRA and CDR2 YSYEKL. This CDR3 has 16 amino acids. CDR3 coding DNA: TGCGCCAGCAGCCCCGGGCGGGCCATAACTAATGAAAAACTGTTTTTT. It encodes CASSPGRAITNEKLFF.

The table lists this clone with a few counts. The CDR3 here is CANRVRGGYTF. The CDR3 DNA follows: TGTGCCAACAGGGTCAGGGGAGGCTACACCTTC. The chain has TRBV12-3 or TRBV12-4 and TRBJ1-2; D might be TRBD1 (6 bases). CDR3 length: 11 residues. Trimming took off 10 bases at V and 8 bases at J, with 14 bases between the two ends.

The V gene is TRBV28, the J gene TRBJ1-2, with TRBD1 matching 8 bases. Germline lookup yields CDR1 MDHEN and CDR2 SYDVKM. J gave up 5 bases and V 5 bases, and 7 bases lay outside the gene matches. The CDR3 has 14 residues. In DNA, the CDR3 is TGTGCCAGCAGTACAGGGGGGGAGAAGTATGGCTACACCTTC. It encodes CASSTGGEKYGYTF.

The V and J genes are TRBV30 and TRBJ1-5, with D possibly TRBD1 on 5 matching bases. Germline assignment: CDR1 GTSNPN and CDR2 SVGIG (reference sequence). The CDR3 spans 14 residues. V was shortened by 8 bases and J by 0 bases, with 14 bases between the two germline ends. CDR3 DNA: TGTGCCGCCTCCGACAGTTATAGCAATCAGCCCCAGCATTTT. It is translated as CAASDSYSNQPQHF. Drawing the rest from reference TRBV30 and TRBJ1-5, the complete variable domain is SQTIHQWPATLVQPVGSPLSLECTVEGTSNPNLYWYRQAAGRGLQLLFYSVGIGQISSEVPQNLSASRPQDRQFILSSKKLLLSDSGFYLCAASDSYSNQPQHFGDGTRLSIL.

The rearrangement links TRBV6-5 to TRBJ2-1; D is perhaps TRBD1 (6 bases). Germline CDR1 reads MNHEY; CDR2 reads SVGAGI. With 4 bases removed from V and 8 bases from J, the gap between germline ends came to 18 bases. The CDR3 contains 15 residues. The CDR3 region is CASSFGQMPADEQFF. CDR3 bases: TGTGCCAGCAGTTTTGGACAGATGCCGGCGGATGAGCAGTTCTTC.

The J gene is TRBJ1-5, the V gene TRBV12-3 or TRBV12-4; no clear D gene. V lost 6 bases and J lost 2, with 8 bases in between. This CDR3 region has 13 residues. Here the CDR3 reads CASRKTRNQPQHF. DNA for the CDR3: TGTGCCAGCAGGAAGACACGCAATCAGCCCCAGCATTTT.

V usage is TRBV4-2 and J usage is TRBJ2-3; unclear D gene. Trimming stripped 0 bases from V and 6 bases from J, with 13 bases between. The CDR3 runs 15 residues. Germline CDR1 is LGHNA and CDR2 is YNFKEQ. Here the CDR3 DNA reads TGTGCCAGCAGCCAAGATCGTGGCGACTCGGATACGCAGTATTTT. Translating gives CASSQDRGDSDTQYF.

The V and J genes are TRBV18 and TRBJ2-7; 7 bases map to TRBD1. V trimming: 4 bases; J trimming: 3 bases; junction bases outside the gene matches: 3. Germline loops: CDR1 KGHSH, CDR2 LQKENI. The CDR3 loop spans 13 amino acids. The CDR3 loop reads CASSRGTDYEQYV. CDR3 DNA: TGTGCCAGCTCACGTGGGACAGACTACGAGCAGTACGTC.

The chain couples TRBV2 to TRBJ1-1; TRBD1 might be the D (5 bases). Looked up from germline, CDR1 is SNHLY and CDR2 is FYNNEI. The CDR3 has 15 amino acids. V gave up 3 bases and J gave up 5 bases, with 16 bases separating them. The CDR3 protein is CASSDSWPGRTEAFF. The DNA of the CDR3 is TGTGCCAGCAGTGATAGTTGGCCAGGGAGGACTGAAGCTTTCTTT.

This CDR3 reads CSASALGHGNQPQHF. CDR3 coding DNA: TGCAGTGCTAGTGCTCTGGGACATGGCAATCAGCCCCAGCATTTT. The chain employs TRBV20-1 and TRBJ1-5; perhaps TRBD1 as D (6 bases). V lost 3 bases, J lost 2 bases, and 14 bases lay in between. The CDR3 has 15 residues. The germline V gene has CDR1 DFQATT and CDR2 SNEGSKA (reference sequence).